The 28 T cell receptor beta chains presented below share a single source sample, sequenced in a study of T cell repertoires in cytomegalovirus infection. TCRdb redid the calling of the reads with MiXCR, one entry per CDR3 protein. This table has around 290,000 distinct CDR3 sequences, under 30% appearing once. Sequencing used PBMCs. All receptors come from a human donor in good health (CMV status not recorded). Some clones in this sample may be carry-over from other donors' samples.

The chain carries TRBV15 and TRBJ2-7; 8 bases are a match to TRBD2. There are 16 residues in the CDR3. Germline V CDR1 and CDR2: LNHNV, YYDKDF (reference sequence). The V and J ends lost 1 base and 3 bases, in that order; junction bases with no gene match: 8. The DNA for the CDR3 is TGTGCCACCAGCAGAGGACTAGCGAGAAGCGGCTACGAGCAGTACTTC. It specifies CATSRGLARSGYEQYF.

This chain links TRBV20-1 with TRBJ2-7; D is possibly TRBD2 (6 bases). Germline CDR1 DFQATT, CDR2 SNEGSKA (reference sequence). V was pared by 5 bases and J by 2 bases, with 13 bases between. The CDR3 loop spans 13 amino acids. The chain's CDR3 is CSAGDSSPYEQYF. DNA for the CDR3: TGCAGTGCTGGGGACTCCTCACCCTACGAGCAGTACTTC.

The rearrangement links TRBV7-2 to TRBJ1-1; D is uncertain. The V gene's germline CDR1 is SGHTA and CDR2 FQGNSA. The CDR3 sequence is 18 residues long. Trimming removed 2 bases at V and 4 bases at J, with 23 bases between. CDR3 residues: CASSLLGRTVFVSTEAFF. CDR3 coding DNA: TGTGCCAGCAGCTTATTGGGAAGGACCGTTTTTGTGAGCACTGAAGCTTTCTTT.

This chain joins TRBV7-2 and TRBJ2-1, with TRBD2 matching 16 bases. Germline assignment: CDR1 SGHTA and CDR2 FQGNSA. CDR3 length: 19 amino acids. With 6 bases clipped from V and 4 bases from J, the junction kept 12 bases outside the gene matches. CDR3 sequence: CASRPGTSGRAMGYNEQFF. Written as DNA, the CDR3 is TGTGCCAGCAGGCCCGGGACTAGCGGGAGGGCCATGGGGTACAATGAGCAGTTCTTC. Variable domain in full (rest from reference TRBV7-2 and TRBJ2-1): GAGVSQSPSNKVTEKGKDVELRCDPISGHTALYWYRQSLGQGLEFLIYFQGNSAPDKSGLPSDRFSAERTGGSVSTLTIQRTQQEDSAVYLCASRPGTSGRAMGYNEQFFGPGTRLTVL.

There are many counts of this clonotype. The CDR3 region is CASSLDFTAASYEQYF. The CDR3 nucleotides are TGCGCCAGCAGCTTGGATTTTACGGCAGCCTCCTACGAGCAGTACTTC. This chain connects TRBV5-1 to TRBJ2-7; D is uncertain. V lost 0 bases, J lost 0 bases, and 13 bases lay in between. This CDR3 is built from 16 residues. The germline V gene encodes CDR1 SGHRS and CDR2 YFSETQ.

V is TRBV5-6 and J is TRBJ1-1, with TRBD1 matching over 7 bases. The CDR3 runs to 16 residues. Looked up from germline, CDR1 is SGHDT and CDR2 is YYEEEE. With V trimmed by 1 base and J by 8 bases, 14 bases remained unmatched. CDR3 loop: CASSLSIDRANTEAFF. In DNA, the CDR3 is TGTGCCAGCAGCTTGTCGATAGACAGGGCAAATACGGAAGCTTTCTTT.

This clonotype was counted between two and nine times. This chain connects TRBV4-2 to TRBJ2-7; 9 bases are a match to TRBD2. The length of the CDR3 is 16 residues. Germline V gene lookup returns CDR1 LGHNA and CDR2 YNFKEQ. The trim removed 0 bases at V and 7 bases at J, leaving 10 bases unmatched. CDR3 loop: CASSQEWASGAAEQYF. The CDR3 region has the DNA TGTGCCAGCAGCCAAGAATGGGCTAGCGGGGCAGCGGAGCAGTACTTC.

This clonotype turned up a few times. The chain links TRBV30 to TRBJ1-5; 7 positions agree with TRBD1. Looked up from germline, CDR1 is GTSNPN and CDR2 is SVGIG (reference sequence). V was clipped by 2 bases and J by 4 bases; unmatched bases: 2. The CDR3 contains 13 residues. The DNA for the CDR3 is TGTGCCTGGAGTCCGGGACAGAATCAGCCCCAGCATTTT. It specifies CAWSPGQNQPQHF.

There are many counts of this clonotype. The chain employs TRBV7-9 and TRBJ2-6; D is ambiguous. V was pared by 2 bases and J by 2 bases, with 13 bases between. CDR1 is SEHNR and CDR2 is FQNEAQ in the germline V gene (reference sequence). This CDR3 spans 17 amino acids. CDR3 sequence: CASSLPRTATGANVLTF. For the CDR3, the DNA is TGTGCCAGCAGCTTACCCAGGACCGCTACTGGGGCCAACGTCCTGACTTTC.

This clonotype turned up a few times. V gene TRBV11-2 combines with J gene TRBJ2-5, with a tentative D call TRBD2 (5 bases). This CDR3 contains 15 residues. The germline V and J ends were trimmed by 8 bases and 7 bases, with 23 bases remaining between them. Germline values: CDR1 SGHAT, CDR2 FQNNGV. This chain's CDR3 is CASLRLANLLGTQYF. DNA for the CDR3: TGTGCCAGCCTCCGATTAGCTAACCTACTAGGGACCCAGTACTTC. Full variable domain (rest looked up from reference TRBV11-2 and TRBJ2-5): EAGVAQSPRYKIIEKRQSVAFWCNPISGHATLYWYQQILGQGPKLLIQFQNNGVVDDSQLPKDRFSAERLKGVDSTLKIQPAKLEDSAVYLCASLRLANLLGTQYFGPGTRLLVL.

V usage is TRBV5-1 and J usage is TRBJ1-1, with D perhaps TRBD1 (5 bases). Germline CDR1 reads SGHRS; CDR2 reads YFSETQ. The CDR3 sequence is 11 residues long. V was cut by 3 bases and J by 5 bases, with 5 bases left in between. This CDR3 is CASSWGTEAFF. CDR3 sequence (DNA): TGCGCCAGCAGCTGGGGGACTGAAGCTTTCTTT.

The chain employs TRBV28 and TRBJ1-5; D uncertain. Germline values: CDR1 MDHEN, CDR2 SYDVKM. The V end was cut by 5 bases, the J end by 2 bases, with 13 bases between. CDR3 size: 15 residues. This chain's CDR3 is CASSPHGDGNQPQHF. The CDR3 DNA follows: TGTGCCAGCAGTCCCCACGGGGATGGCAATCAGCCCCAGCATTTT.

This clonotype was seen repeatedly, ten times or more. The chain joins TRBV11-2 to TRBJ2-3; D is perhaps TRBD2 (5 bases). Germline values: CDR1 SGHAT, CDR2 FQNNGV. The CDR3 loop spans 13 amino acids. Trimming took 8 bases from V and 7 from J, leaving 16 bases between them. The CDR3: CASGSLVFNTQYF. CDR3 coding DNA: TGTGCCAGCGGGAGCCTCGTATTCAATACGCAGTATTTT.

This clonotype has more than one count but fewer than ten. The V and J genes are TRBV6-1 and TRBJ2-7; a weak D match, TRBD1 (7 bases). V gave up 7 bases and J gave up 2 bases, with 15 bases separating them. Germline V gene data show CDR1 as MNHNS and CDR2 as SASEGT. The CDR3 covers 14 residues. The CDR3 DNA follows: TGTGCCAGCAAAAAGTCAGGGGGGCCCTACGAGCAGTACTTC. Its protein product is CASKKSGGPYEQYF.

This clonotype was seen a handful of times. This chain uses TRBV19 with TRBJ1-5; 7 bases align to TRBD1. The CDR3 loop spans 15 amino acids. V shed 3 bases and J 0 bases; nucleotides not matched to a gene: 2. The germline V gene has CDR1 LNHDA and CDR2 SQIVND (reference sequence). As DNA, the CDR3 is TGTGCCAGTAGTATCGGACAGGCTAGCAATCAGCCCCAGCATTTT. Translating gives CASSIGQASNQPQHF.

This clonotype was counted ten times or more. The rearrangement joins TRBV7-8 to TRBJ2-5; maybe TRBD2 (6 bases). This CDR3 region has 13 residues. CDR1 is SGHVS, CDR2 FQNEAQ, per germline. V lost 4 bases and J 5 bases, leaving 11 bases between the germline ends. CDR3 protein: CASSSEGRETQYF. The CDR3 DNA sequence: TGTGCCAGCAGCTCGGAGGGGAGGGAGACCCAGTACTTC.

The sample holds many counts of this clonotype. The CDR3 region has the DNA TGTGCCAGCAGCTTAGATGGGACAATCTACAATGAGCAGTTCTTC. Translating gives CASSLDGTIYNEQFF. This chain joins TRBV11-3 and TRBJ2-1; tentative D call: TRBD1 (6 bases). This CDR3 spans 15 amino acids. Trimming shortened V by 0 bases and J by 3 bases, and 9 bases separated the two germline ends. The germline V gene encodes CDR1 SGHNT and CDR2 YENEEA.

This clonotype was found a few times. The genes are TRBV12-3 or TRBV12-4 and TRBJ2-2; 7 nucleotides agree with TRBD1. Trimming cost V 6 bases and J 4 bases; bases outside gene matches: 14. The CDR3 covers 17 residues. The CDR3 protein is CASSASQRDRLTGELFF. CDR3 nucleotide sequence: TGTGCCAGCAGCGCCTCACAACGGGACAGACTCACCGGGGAGCTGTTTTTT.

This clonotype was counted a few times. This rearrangement joins TRBV7-2 to TRBJ1-6, with D perhaps TRBD1 (5 bases). Trimming took 10 bases from V and 7 from J, leaving 14 bases between them. The CDR3 length is 13 residues. Germline CDR1 is SGHTA and CDR2 is FQGNSA. CDR3 protein: CATGPGGNSPLHF. CDR3 bases: TGTGCCACCGGACCCGGGGGGAATTCACCCCTCCACTTT.

This clonotype was picked up many times. This chain connects TRBV7-2 to TRBJ2-1, with D possibly TRBD2 on 6 matching bases. Germline-derived CDR1 and CDR2 are SGHTA and FQGNSA. The CDR3 spans 14 residues. V was clipped by 2 bases and J by 9 bases, with 14 bases between them. CDR3 sequence reads: CASSLSIIGSEQFF. CDR3 bases: TGTGCCAGCAGCTTATCCATAATCGGGAGTGAGCAGTTCTTC.

The chain joins TRBV7-2 to TRBJ1-5; D is perhaps TRBD1 (5 bases). Germline values: CDR1 SGHTA, CDR2 FQGNSA. V lost 7 bases and J lost 3, with 22 bases in between. The CDR3 is 17 amino acids. CDR3 sequence (DNA): TGTGCCAGCATCCTCCCCCCCCCGGGGCGGATCAATCAGCCCCAGCATTTT. Protein product: CASILPPPGRINQPQHF.

The chain links TRBV4-3 to TRBJ2-7; 7 positions agree with TRBD2. Germline assignment: CDR1 LGHNA and CDR2 YSLEER. Trimming took 5 bases from V and 1 from J; bases not matched to a gene: 2. The CDR3 extends over 13 amino acids. The CDR3 sequence is CASSKGGSYEQYF. In DNA, the CDR3 is TGCGCCAGCAGCAAGGGAGGGTCCTACGAGCAGTACTTC.

This clonotype came up many times. J is TRBJ1-5 and V is TRBV28; 7 bases align to TRBD1. Germline V gene data show CDR1 as MDHEN and CDR2 as SYDVKM. This CDR3 has 16 amino acids. The trim removed 3 bases at V and 1 base at J, leaving 6 bases unmatched. CDR3 residues: CASSFGTVGSNQPQHF. The CDR3 DNA reads TGTGCCAGCAGTTTCGGGACAGTGGGCAGCAATCAGCCCCAGCATTTT. The whole variable domain, remainder taken from reference TRBV28 and TRBJ1-5, is DVKVTQSSRYLVKRTGEKVFLECVQDMDHENMFWYRQDPGLGLRLIYFSYDVKMKEKGDIPEGYSVSREKKERFSLILESASTNQTSMYLCASSFGTVGSNQPQHFGDGTRLSIL.

The chain joins TRBV27 to TRBJ2-1; possibly TRBD2 for D (6 bases). Per germline, CDR1 MNHEY and CDR2 SMNVEV (reference sequence). Trimming removed 2 bases from V and 10 bases from J, with 12 bases in between. This CDR3 region has 13 residues. CDR3 bases: TGTGCCAGCAGTTTAGGTCGGGGAGGAGAGCAGTTCTTC. Protein product: CASSLGRGGEQFF.

This sequence joins TRBV28 and TRBJ1-4; D is uncertain. Per the germline V gene, CDR1 is MDHEN and CDR2 is SYDVKM. The V end was cut by 5 bases, the J end by 7 bases, with 17 bases between. This CDR3 contains 15 residues. CDR3 DNA: TGTGCCAGCAGTGTTAGCCGGGCCATCCTTGAAAAACTGTTTTTT. Translated, it gives CASSVSRAILEKLFF.

The table lists this clonotype with a few counts. V gene TRBV20-1 combines with J gene TRBJ2-3; TRBD1 or TRBD2 may be the D gene (5 bases each). Trimming took off 6 bases at V and 3 bases at J, with 16 bases between the two ends. The CDR3 sequence is 14 residues long. Germline CDR1 DFQATT, CDR2 SNEGSKA (reference sequence). The CDR3 sequence: CSARFLGETDTQYF. The CDR3 nucleotides read TGCAGTGCGAGATTTCTAGGGGAGACAGATACGCAGTATTTT.

This clonotype was seen more than once but under ten times. The chain employs TRBV29-1 and TRBJ1-1, with 7 bases identical to TRBD1. J was trimmed by 4 bases and V by 6 bases; bases with no gene match: 5. Per germline, CDR1 SQVTM and CDR2 ANQGSEA. This CDR3 contains 12 residues. CDR3 loop: CSVYRGGTEAFF. The DNA for the CDR3 is TGCAGCGTATACAGGGGAGGCACTGAAGCTTTCTTT.

This chain uses TRBV7-6 with TRBJ2-1; maybe TRBD1 (5 bases). The CDR3 is 12 amino acids. V gave up 3 bases and J gave up 15 bases, with 15 bases separating them. The germline gives CDR1 SGHVS, CDR2 FNYEAQ. The CDR3 loop is CASSFRKGWLFF. Written as DNA, the CDR3 is TGTGCCAGCAGCTTTCGCAAGGGGTGGCTGTTCTTC.